This T cell receptor beta chain was captured in a study of OX40 agonist ivuxolimab in advanced cancers. Across the whole study: Administration of intravenous ivuxolimab to patients occurred every 2 weeks at 0.01 to 10 mg/kg.

The count of this clone is one. The method was immunoSEQ multiplex PCR; TCRdb's version includes in-frame clones alone and lacks a portion of them. This table holds 45,000 to 60,000 clones, about 92% found once. Germline lookup yields CDR1 PRHDT and CDR2 FYEKMQ (reference sequence). CDR3 size: 12 residues. V shed 5 bases and J shed 4 bases, with 6 bases lying between them. The source is an adult with an advanced solid tumor such as melanoma, head and neck, liver or kidney cancer. This chain uses TRBV13 with TRBJ2-1; no clear D gene. Material: CD4+ or CD8+ T cells sorted from blood, obtained in a trial of the OX40 agonist ivuxolimab. CDR3 sequence reads: CASSAQYNEQFF. The DNA for the CDR3 is TGTGCCAGCAGCGCCCAGTACAATGAGCAGTTCTTC. Looking up the rest from reference TRBV13 and TRBJ2-1 gives the full variable domain: AAGVIQSPRHLIKEKRETATLKCYPIPRHDTVYWYQQGPGQDPQFLISFYEKMQSDKGSIPDRFSAQQFSDYHSELNMSSLELGDSALYFCASSAQYNEQFFGPGTRLTVL.